This T cell receptor beta chain was recorded in a study of cytomegalovirus exposure and HLA in healthy donors. Study-wide findings and caveats: Reports state that TCR beta sequences accurately predicted most subjects' HLA-A and HLA-B alleles. Trimming of TCR beta V- and J-genes showed a link, identified in a later analysis, to a missense DCLRE1C variant.

Regarding this clone: The antigen is unknown.

Germline V gene lookup returns CDR1 GTSNPN and CDR2 SVGIG (reference sequence). V lost 2 bases to trimming and J lost 9 bases, with 16 bases between them. The CDR3 length is 13 residues. Primers: 60 Vbeta forward and 13 Jbeta reverse. The data were produced by immunoSEQ multiplex PCR, yet TCRdb's version contains in-frame clones alone and is incomplete. The repertoire has about 140,000 clones, roughly four fifths of them found once; the top ten carry approximately 8.1%. The receptor was isolated from a woman between 50 and 59 years old in good health and CMV-seropositive. The chain couples TRBV30 to TRBJ1-1; D is uncertain. The specimen sequenced was PBMCs. CDR3 in amino acids: CAWSSFVTNKAFF. The CDR3 nucleotides read TGTGCCTGGAGTTCCTTTGTAACAAATAAAGCTTTCTTT.